This T cell receptor beta chain was recovered during a study of blood T cell repertoires in COVID-19. Study background: Sites in the United States, Italy and Spain provided acute and convalescent COVID-19 samples.

Deletions cut 4 bases from V and 5 bases from J, with 12 bases between. The CDR3 contains 13 residues. Per germline, CDR1 MNHEY and CDR2 SMNVEV (reference sequence). The table came from immunoSEQ multiplex PCR; TCRdb's copy has only in-frame clones and leaves some out. The profile shows 110,000 to 150,000 clones, around 87% of them singletons. This clone has more than one count but fewer than ten. Adults between roughly 18 and 90 years of age took part from about two dozen US areas. Symptom resolution, clearance, or two negative PCRs marked donors in Cohort 3 as recovered. The receptor was isolated from a man between 60 and 75 years old who had recovered from COVID-19. The rearrangement joins TRBV27 to TRBJ2-7, with TRBD2 as a possible D gene (7 bases). Specimen: PBMCs or T cells enriched from blood (not recorded which). The CDR3 loop reads CASSSRGANEQYF. The CDR3 nucleotides are TGTGCCAGCAGTTCCCGGGGGGCCAACGAGCAGTACTTC.